What follows are 14 T cell receptor beta chains derived from one specimen sequenced in a study of cytomegalovirus exposure and HLA in healthy donors. It was with 60 Vbeta and 13 Jbeta primers that the PCR ran. Clones were sequenced by immunoSEQ multiplex PCR, and TCRdb holds only the in-frame ones, with some missing. Altogether 130,000 or so clones are present, 61% being singletons, with the ten largest covering around 1.9%. Sequencing was done on a sample of PBMCs. The receptors shown here come from a male donor in good health and CMV-seronegative.

This clone was found a few times. The J gene is TRBJ1-1, the V gene TRBV2; D uncertain. Germline CDR1 is SNHLY and CDR2 is FYNNEI. V lost 4 bases to trimming and J lost 4 bases, with 10 bases between them. The CDR3 is 13 residues long. The DNA for the CDR3 is TGTGCCAGCAGTGCAGCTCAATTCACTGAAGCTTTCTTT. Its protein product is CASSAAQFTEAFF.

The chain recombines TRBV7-2 with TRBJ1-2; D possibly corresponds to TRBD1 (5 bases). The CDR3 is made up of 16 amino acids. Germline-derived CDR1 and CDR2 are SGHTA and FQGNSA. V lost 1 base and J lost 2, with 14 bases in between. The CDR3 reads CASSLGGGGVNYGYTF. The CDR3 DNA reads as TGTGCCAGCAGCTTAGGGGGCGGAGGGGTAAACTATGGCTACACCTTC.

This clone has just a few counts. This CDR3 reads CAISESTASYEQYF. The CDR3, as DNA: TGTGCCATCAGTGAGTCTACAGCTTCCTACGAGCAGTACTTC. This chain connects TRBV10-3 to TRBJ2-7, with no clear D. The length of the CDR3 is 14 residues. Germline V lookup: CDR1 ENHRY, CDR2 SYGVKD. Deletions cut 0 bases from V and 1 base from J, with 7 bases between.

This clone was seen a few times. The chain carries TRBV2 and TRBJ2-2, with TRBD2 matching over 8 bases. Losses at the gene ends were 6 bases for V and 6 bases for J; bases not matched to a gene: 6. The CDR3 extends over 14 amino acids. From germline, CDR1 is SNHLY and CDR2 FYNNEI. In DNA form, the CDR3 reads TGTGCCAGCAGGGAGACTAGCGCTGCCGGGGAGCTGTTTTTT. Amino acid sequence: CASRETSAAGELFF. The full variable domain, with the rest looked up from reference TRBV2 and TRBJ2-2, is EPEVTQTPSHQVTQMGQEVILRCVPISNHLYFYWYRQILGQKVEFLVSFYNNEISEKSEIFDDQFSVERPDGSNFTLKIRSTKLEDSAMYFCASRETSAAGELFFGEGSRLTVL.

The rearrangement joins TRBV28 to TRBJ1-2, with 8 positions matching TRBD1. This CDR3 region has 15 residues. From germline, CDR1 is MDHEN and CDR2 SYDVKM. V gave up 2 bases and J gave up 7 bases; unmatched junction bases: 9. The CDR3 DNA sequence: TGTGCCAGCAGTTTAGAGTTCGACAGGGGTGGTGGCTACACCTTC. This codes for CASSLEFDRGGGYTF.

This clone was counted once. V gene TRBV7-2 combines with J gene TRBJ2-7; D remains ambiguous. The CDR3 loop spans 15 amino acids. Germline loops: CDR1 SGHTA, CDR2 FQGNSA. V was trimmed by 2 bases and J by 3 bases, leaving 14 bases between them. Here the CDR3 reads CASSLIFHSDYEQYF. In DNA, the CDR3 is TGTGCCAGCAGCTTAATTTTCCATTCAGACTACGAGCAGTACTTC.

This chain connects TRBV19 to TRBJ2-7; possibly TRBD2 for D (5 bases). The CDR3 sequence is 14 residues long. Germline CDR1 reads LNHDA; CDR2 reads SQIVND (reference sequence). The ends were cut back, 5 bases at V and 7 bases at J, with 18 bases in the middle. The CDR3 DNA is TGTGCCAGTAGTTCAGGCCTAGCTTCGTGGGAGCAGTACTTC. Translated: CASSSGLASWEQYF.

The rearrangement links TRBV2 to TRBJ1-1; the match to TRBD1 covers 7 bases. Germline V gives CDR1 SNHLY, CDR2 FYNNEI. The CDR3 loop spans 12 amino acids. The junction had 7 bases not matched to a gene; V was cut back by 5 bases and J by 10 bases. The CDR3 DNA follows: TGTGCCAGCAGTTACACAGGGGCAGGAGCTTTCTTT. It yields the protein CASSYTGAGAFF.

This clone came up a few times. V and J are TRBV9 and TRBJ2-1; D gene unclear. Germline V lookup: CDR1 SGDLS, CDR2 YYNGEE. The CDR3 spans 11 residues. V shed 3 bases and J shed 9 bases, with 7 bases lying between them. The CDR3 nucleotides read TGTGCCAGCAGCGCAGATCTTGAGCAGTTCTTC. Protein: CASSADLEQFF.

The rearrangement links TRBV5-1 to TRBJ2-7, with D uncertain. CDR1 and CDR2 from the germline V gene are SGHRS and YFSETQ. The CDR3 has 15 amino acids. Between the trimmed V and J ends, which lost 0 bases and 3 bases, there was a span of 13 bases. The DNA for the CDR3 is TGCGCCAGCAGCTTGGTGCCGAATCAGGTCTACGAGCAGTACTTC. Amino acids: CASSLVPNQVYEQYF.

The rearrangement links TRBV7-9 to TRBJ1-6; TRBD1 might be the D (5 bases). The V end was cut by 4 bases, the J end by 3 bases, with 13 bases between. The germline V gene has CDR1 SEHNR and CDR2 FQNEAQ (reference sequence). The CDR3 extends over 16 amino acids. CDR3 DNA sequence: TGTGCCAGCAGCTCCGATTGGACACTCTATAATTCACCCCTCCACTTT. It translates to CASSSDWTLYNSPLHF. The full variable domain, its missing parts supplied by reference TRBV7-9 and TRBJ1-6, is DTGVSQNPRHKITKRGQNVTFRCDPISEHNRLYWYRQTLGQGPEFLTYFQNEAQLEKSRLLSDRFSAERPKGSFSTLEIQRTEQGDSAMYLCASSSDWTLYNSPLHFGNGTRLTVT.

V usage is TRBV19 and J usage is TRBJ1-4; the match to TRBD1 covers 7 bases. CDR1 is LNHDA, CDR2 SQIVND, per germline (reference sequence). There are 13 residues in the CDR3. Germline trimming cut 3 bases from V and 8 bases from J; bases unmatched to any gene: 3. This CDR3 reads CASSIDRAEKLFF. DNA for the CDR3: TGTGCCAGTAGTATTGACAGGGCCGAAAAACTGTTTTTT.

The chain joins TRBV7-9 to TRBJ2-2; the match to TRBD1 covers 10 bases. Germline lookup yields CDR1 SEHNR and CDR2 FQNEAQ (reference sequence). This CDR3 is built from 16 residues. Germline trimming cut 6 bases from V and 7 bases from J; bases unmatched to any gene: 11. The CDR3 is CASSLTGGASFGELFF. For the CDR3, the DNA is TGTGCCAGCAGTTTGACAGGGGGCGCGTCGTTCGGGGAGCTGTTTTTT.

In regard to this clone: Additional DNA sequences in this sample encode the identical CDR3. The chain uses TRBV5-1 and TRBJ2-5; TRBD1 matches at 8 bases. This CDR3 region has 15 residues. V was clipped by 1 base and J by 4 bases; unmatched bases: 6. Germline assignment: CDR1 SGHRS and CDR2 YFSETQ. CDR3 nucleotide sequence: TGCGCCAGCAGCTTGAGTCAGGGGGCAGGAGAGACCCAGTACTTC. This codes for CASSLSQGAGETQYF.